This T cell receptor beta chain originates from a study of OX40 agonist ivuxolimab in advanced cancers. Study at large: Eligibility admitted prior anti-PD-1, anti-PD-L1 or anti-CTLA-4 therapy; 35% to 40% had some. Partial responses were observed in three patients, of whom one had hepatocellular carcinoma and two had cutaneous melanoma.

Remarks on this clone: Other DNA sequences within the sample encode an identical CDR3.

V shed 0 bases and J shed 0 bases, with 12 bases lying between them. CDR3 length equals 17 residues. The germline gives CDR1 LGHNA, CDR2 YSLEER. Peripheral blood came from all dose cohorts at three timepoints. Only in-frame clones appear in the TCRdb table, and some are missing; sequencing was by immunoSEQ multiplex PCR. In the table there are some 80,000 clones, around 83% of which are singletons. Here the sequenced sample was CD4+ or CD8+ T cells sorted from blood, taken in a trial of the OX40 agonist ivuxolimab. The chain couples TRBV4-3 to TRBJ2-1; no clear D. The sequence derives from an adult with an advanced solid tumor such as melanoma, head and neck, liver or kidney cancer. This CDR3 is CASSQDPTGLSYNEQFF. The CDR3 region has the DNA TGCGCCAGCAGCCAAGATCCGACGGGCCTCTCCTACAATGAGCAGTTCTTC.